This entry describes one T cell receptor (beta chain). This clone was recorded a few times. The antigen this receptor binds is unknown. Per-base quality was not reported, and no clone a single base away is much larger than it. From its cysteine to its phenylalanine, the CDR3 spans 15 amino acids. CDR3 DNA is the only sequence kept; it has 45 bases, read in frame from the first base. The germline V gene sets CDR1 to SGHRS and CDR2 to YFSETQ. V is shortened by 5 bases, J by 3 bases, and the region joining them spans 17 bases. The method was the immunoSEQ multiplex PCR assay. For the multiplex PCR, a mixture combining 60 forward primers for TCR Vbeta segments and 13 reverse primers for TCR Jbeta segments was used. A multiplex PCR assay on genomic DNA amplified the CDR3 region of rearranged TCR beta genes. The amplified TCR beta libraries were sequenced on the Illumina HiSeq System as 87-base-pair reads. Per the source publication's procedure: A later analysis counted approximately 74 million unique TCR beta chains across the roughly 700 repertoires, and 10 million to 12 million of these chains were shared by at least two donors. Raw reads were error-corrected and collapsed into unique sequences by a nearest-neighbor algorithm in which closely related sequences were merged to remove PCR and sequencing errors. CDR3 sequences were aligned to IMGT reference sequences to assign V, D and J gene segments. For a sequence to be retained, at least a six-nucleotide match to both a V gene segment and a J gene segment was required. Rearrangements were classified as productive when the CDR3 lacked stop codons and remained in frame with V and J, and all other rearrangements were classified as non-productive. Following IMGT convention, CDR3 was defined as the stretch from the second conserved V-encoded cysteine up to the conserved J-encoded phenylalanine. The earlier analysis of about 570 of the donors excluded any sequence lacking an unambiguous match to a single V gene segment. An earlier analysis of fewer than 750 of the donors called V segments functional above 56.7% productive rearrangements and segregating when the between-donor standard deviation exceeded 5%. A statistical classification framework was built for diagnosing cytomegalovirus status from the catalog of TCR beta chain sequences. A later analysis assigned V and J genes by comparing TCR nucleotide sequences with IMGT/GENE-DB human TR gene sequences. The TCRdist pipeline was used in a later analysis to assign CDR3 sequences and most-parsimonious VDJ recombination scenarios. In a later analysis, every TCR beta chain was defined by the combination of its CDR3 amino acid sequence and its V-gene family, and reads without a unique V-gene family were dropped. A later analysis removed over 500 highly shared, low-generation-probability nucleotide sequences to deal with suspected cross-contamination and a sequencing artifact. For each public chain, a later analysis derived a clonal expansion index from normalized ranks of inferred template counts within each repertoire. A later analysis computed generation probabilities with a VDJ recombination model fitted to out-of-frame rearrangements, and checked the results against IGoR. A later analysis scored TCR-TCR, TCR-HLA and TCR-CMV co-occurrence with hypergeometric tests, applying a repertoire-size bias correction to TCR pairs. A later analysis estimated false discovery rates by permuting HLA or CMV assignments 20 times. In a later analysis, co-occurring TCRs were grouped using DBSCAN, and TCRdist sequence similarity was added for clustering within HLA-allele-positive subsets. Repertoires with fewer than 30,000 or more than 120,000 public chains, plus five repertoires with anomalous nucleotide sharing, were excluded from co-occurrence clustering. The clones in this table, taken by TCRdb from immuneACCESS, are in-frame only. Not every clone is retained; where verified, under half of the shortfall comes from an unresolved V gene, and the cause of the rest is unknown. V, J and clone size are those of that table, while D and trimming were read from the DNA. Within this sample are some 130,000 clones, with approximately 64% of them counted one time only. The biggest ten clones account for 2.4% of the sample.

This sample is drawn from a study of cytomegalovirus exposure and HLA in healthy donors (dated by TCRdb to about 2017). The study in broad terms: An earlier analysis of 550 to 700 of the donors reported roughly 270 Gb of sequence data and 100 million to 130 million unique TCR beta sequences from about 200 million T cells. The study was designed to test whether signatures of past pathogen exposure could be identified by cataloging public T cell receptors. High-throughput TCR immunosequencing, statistical association of individual TCRs with disease status, and machine learning were combined to predict cytomegalovirus infection status. Alongside the repertoire data, information on donor age, sex, ethnicity and CMV serostatus was compiled. On average, over 200,000 unique TCR beta nucleotide sequences were sequenced per donor among 300 to 500 genotyped donors of the cohort, with 15% to 20% of those sequences being non-productive. Genome-wide SNP genotypes for about 65% of the 666 donors were used in a later genetic analysis, which treated that subset as a discovery cohort. Roughly 5 DR-DQ haplotypes were treated as single units for association and clustering because of strong linkage in the cohort. The study profiled the T cell repertoires of under 700 subjects by immunosequencing and related them to cytomegalovirus serostatus. All discovery cohort repertoires had been generated using a single sequencing platform. A later analysis re-examined previously published TCR beta repertoires from more than 550 donors and added high-resolution HLA genotyping to investigate patterns of TCR occurrence. An early release covering about 600 HLA-typed donors comprised about 300 gigabases of sequencing data and tens of millions of unique TCR sequences. An earlier analysis of some 500 of the donors applied high-throughput TCR beta sequencing to assess whether each TCR beta V gene segment acted as functional or pseudogenic. In the later analysis, no new phenotypic data were used to find candidate immune exposures; instead, reliance was placed on TCR beta sequences and their occurrence across donors. Along with the roughly 610-subject first cohort, a separate validation cohort of approximately 110 different subjects was used. HLA typing covered class I and class II loci at four-digit resolution. Among the roughly 400 genotyped donors, roughly 80% belonged to the genetic ancestry cluster associated with self-reported Caucasian donors. Typing coverage differed by locus: A, B, C, DRB1 and DQB1 were typed in about 629-640 donors, DQA1 in roughly 500, DPA1 in around 610, and DPB1 in 450 to 480.

Points the paper makes about the study in general: For the cohort, immune exposure information was limited to CMV serostatus. Across donors, most TCR sequences were observed very rarely, whereas some public TCRs were present in many individuals. Because some donors lacked HLA typing at each locus, the association tests relied only on the typed subset. The authors suggested that the approach could potentially be extended to other disease states and immunological phenotypes. Because counts were too low, roughly 17 rarely observed V segments, including chromosome 9 orphons, were left out of the earlier analysis of 587 of the donors. The 87-base-pair reads could not distinguish some IMGT-functional V segments, including TRBV6-2 and TRBV6-3, so those segments were excluded. In a later genetic analysis, a missense DCLRE1C variant was associated with V-gene and J-gene trimming of TCR beta chains, and the association was replicated in an independent cohort. Assigning TCR associations to individual alleles was difficult when HLA alleles, especially DR and DQ, strongly co-occurred. The classifier was reported to diagnose cytomegalovirus status with high specificity and sensitivity in both the original and validation cohorts. A later analysis found that HLA-associated TCR beta chains were more clonally expanded and had lower generation probabilities than equally common non-associated chains. Sequencing depth was assumed to be roughly uniform across donors in the presence/absence analyses, though that assumption may not hold. In an earlier analysis of fewer than 700 of the donors, most TCR beta V segments appeared in productive rearrangements about 87% or about 30% of the time, broadly matching IMGT annotations. The cohort was sequenced for TCR beta chains only, and without alpha or paired-chain data the features that could be detected were limited. In a later analysis, 15,000 to 20,000 TCR beta sequences were associated with specific HLA alleles at a false discovery rate of 0.05. In vitro tests confirmed that a few of the cytomegalovirus-associated TCR beta chains recognize cytomegalovirus antigens. According to a later genetic analysis, donors in an Asian-associated ancestry cluster had fewer N-insertions in productive TCRs than the roughly 670-donor mean. In a later analysis, TCR association rates were found to vary across HLA loci, with the most associated TCRs seen for DRB1 alleles and the fewest for HLA-C alleles. A later analysis found that most CMV-associated TCR beta chains appeared HLA-restricted, with HLA associations seemingly driven largely by CMV exposure. According to a later analysis, parvovirus B19, influenza, CMV and Epstein-Barr virus appeared linked to several top co-occurrence clusters. The study gave a list of under 200 TCR beta chains associated with cytomegalovirus. The sequencing pipeline was judged likely to have produced a cluster of highly shared sequence variants as a technical artifact. Linkage disequilibrium might explain the correlated functional status among segregating V segments, but an unknown experimental factor could not be ruled out. A further reported finding was that TCR beta sequences accurately predicted the HLA-A and HLA-B alleles for most subjects in the first cohort.

In total, 600 or so healthy bone marrow donors made up the cohort. Cohort members were all nominally healthy when sampled, although unrecorded immune exposures were likely present. The donor tested CMV seronegative and was one of the 352 seronegative cohort members. Each donor provided a peripheral blood sample, and peripheral blood mononuclear cells were used for TCR beta sequencing. Genomic DNA extraction from the blood cell samples was performed with the Qiagen DNeasy Blood Extraction Kit. The sequence came from a woman aged 40 to 55 in good health and CMV-seronegative. This sequence uses TRBV5-1 and TRBJ1-1; no confident D gene assignment can be made. The sample was PBMCs. The CDR3 protein sequence reads: CASREVPSGYTEAFF. The sequenced DNA is TGCGCCAGCAGGGAGGTCCCCTCTGGGTACACTGAAGCTTTCTTT.